This record concerns one T cell receptor beta chain sequence. This specimen comes from a study of blood T cell repertoires in COVID-19. About the study: Whether acute or convalescent, the COVID-19 samples came from the United States, Italy and Spain. PBMCs, B-cell-depleted T cells, or T cells provided the cDNA or gDNA that made up the material.

Germline CDR1 is MGHRA and CDR2 is YSYEKL. CDR3 size: 16 residues. Trimming stripped 1 base from V and 1 base from J, with 13 bases between. Per the original data handling: Estimated nucleated cell counts came from reference gene primer amplification. Using immunoSEQ multiplex PCR, the repertoire was profiled, and TCRdb retains in-frame clones only, with some absent. Clone size and V and J calls were adopted from that table, with D and trimming inferred from the DNA. The sample holds under 300,000 clones, about nine tenths seen once. Material for sequencing was peripheral blood. The genes are TRBV4-1 and TRBJ1-1; D perhaps matches TRBD1 (5 bases). This clonotype originated in a man in his sixties who had recovered from COVID-19. The CDR3 bases are TGCGCCAGCAGCCAAGTGCCCCGGGGGGGGAACACTGAAGCTTTCTTT. Its protein is CASSQVPRGGNTEAFF.